The present entry profiles one T cell receptor (beta chain) with its context. The antigen it binds to is not known. Nothing much larger sits one base from this clone, and base qualities are not available. The CDR3 regions of human TCRbeta chains were subjected to immunosequencing. The paper's data handling went like this. Repertoire TCRs were matched against a reference library of SARS-CoV-2-specific TCRs generated with the MIRA antigen-specificity platform. Breadth was defined as the fraction of unique TCRs that were SARS-CoV-2-associated. Depth was defined as the fraction of total T cells that were SARS-CoV-2-associated. Using the MIRA data, each spike-specific TCR was assigned both to the spike region to which the TCR was reactive and to a CD4 or CD8 class. Log10-transformed breadth and depth values were compared by one-way ANOVA with Sidak's multiple comparisons tests. TCRdb carries this immuneACCESS record with in-frame sequences only. Its versions omit some clonotypes, under half of them owing to an unresolved V gene in the studies checked, with the rest unexplained. The V and J calls and clone size are taken from that table; D and trimming were inferred from the DNA. This sample comprises 80,000 to 100,000 clones, around 85% of them detected only once. The ten largest account for around 3.7% of the sample.

The intended sense of this specimen's time point label: about 28 days (+/-7) after the second vaccine dose. Because spike-specific TCR depth and breadth did not differ between the two schedules, AZD1222 recipients who got a second dose at roughly 4 weeks were pooled with those who got a second dose at roughly 12 weeks. Vaccinee samples were obtained from the UK trials COV001 and COV002, which included a single-blind randomized controlled phase 2/3 trial of AZD1222 (ChAdOx1 nCoV-19) in healthy adults. Trial participant PBMC samples were collected at day 0 and day 28 after the second dose for TCRbeta chain sequencing. This sample was taken from a study of T cell responses to AZD1222 COVID-19 vaccine (dated by TCRdb to the early 2020s). Study-wide context: TCR sequencing covered more than 230 trial participants: about 210 given two doses of AZD1222 and about 26 given two doses of MenACWY control vaccine. Trial participants were enrolled by age into 18-55, 56-69 and 70-plus year subgroups, with around 150, 28 and 57 TCR-sequenced participants respectively.

Overall study outcomes, separate from this receptor: Because no samples from the day 14 peak response were available, repertoires could be characterized only after the peak T cell response. Most participants were white British and females outnumbered males, and the authors suggested that clonal diversity may have been underestimated. After two AZD1222 doses, spike-specific TCR breadth and depth were significantly higher than at day 0 and than in MenACWY recipients. The whole spike protein was spanned by vaccine-associated CD4 TCRs, and dominant responses were seen in regions 160-218 and 743-854. In the small 56-69-year group, the increase in depth fell short of significance, most likely because of low power. Conclusions about previously exposed vaccinees are limited, since just 6 or 7 AZD1222 recipients were seropositive for SARS-CoV-2 at baseline. Reportedly, close to half of the unique spike-specific TCRs recognized epitopes lying outside the regions that are mutated in the B.1.351 and B.1.1.7 variants.

The CDR3 runs 14 residues from the cysteine to the phenylalanine. Only CDR3 DNA is held: 42 bases, read in frame from base 1. V is reduced by 4 bases and J by 7 bases, leaving a spacing of 11 bases between them. The germline V gene (reference sequence) provides CDR1 LGHDT and CDR2 YNNKEL. This TCR was sampled from an adult who received the AZD1222 COVID-19 vaccine. Sequenced here: peripheral blood, sampled 28 days after the second AZD1222 dose. This chain joins TRBV3-1 (or the pseudogene TRBV3-2) to TRBJ1-6; no D gene call is confident. The CDR3 region has the sequence CASSPEAINSPLHF. The sequence in DNA is TGTGCCAGCAGCCCAGAGGCGATAAATTCACCCCTCCACTTT.